This TCR beta chain originates from a study of beta chain features in type 1 diabetes. The CDR3 has 13 residues. Deletions cut 0 bases from V and 1 base from J, with 4 bases between. Per germline, CDR1 SGDLS and CDR2 YYNGEE. Worth noting for this clone: No antigen is known for it. The sample carries other DNA sequences with the same CDR3.

Heparinised blood was drawn once per donor, averaging roughly 110 mL. Investigators reverse transcribed all isolated RNA, so they sequenced expressed TCRB transcripts. The data were produced by immunoSEQ multiplex PCR, yet TCRdb's version contains in-frame clones alone and is incomplete. The sample holds around 430,000 clones, about 29% seen once. Overall study results and limits: Naive, central memory and Treg TCRB repertoires appeared more alike in patients than in healthy donors. Still unanswered here is whether HLA type influences TCRB rearrangement. Type 1 diabetes patients had moderately but significantly shorter TCRB CDR3s in all four CD4+ subsets.

Sequences were obtained from naive CD4+ T cells from blood. The TCR originated in a man aged 18 to 29 in good health. V gene TRBV9 combines with J gene TRBJ1-1; D uncertain. CDR3 DNA sequence: TGTGCCAGCAGCGTAGCTGGGAACACTGAAGCTTTCTTT. It translates to CASSVAGNTEAFF.